This passage covers 27 T cell receptor beta chains from one sample sequenced in a study of T cells in tumors after PD-1 blockade (dated by TCRdb to about 2019). Receptors were amplified or captured by the immunoSEQ multiplex PCR assay. Drawn from immuneACCESS, this table holds only the in-frame rearrangements with V and J called that TCRdb kept. Clones are partly lost; checked studies trace under half to an unresolved V gene and leave the rest unexplained. This sample comprises 60,000 to 65,000 clones, around 72% of them detected only once. Jointly, the top ten make up 4% to 5% of the sample. The time point tag for this specimen amounts to: after anti-PD-1 therapy. The specimen comprised PBMCs, sampled after anti-PD-1 treatment. The receptors were gathered from a human donor with basal cell carcinoma.

This chain connects TRBV2 to TRBJ1-2; the D is unclear. Germline loops: CDR1 SNHLY, CDR2 FYNNEI. The CDR3 is 12 residues long. V gave up 4 bases and J gave up 2 bases, with 5 bases separating them. CDR3 DNA sequence: TGTGCCAGCAGTGGGACCAACTATGGCTACACCTTC. Translated, it gives CASSGTNYGYTF. Combining the CDR3 with reference TRBV2 and TRBJ1-2 gives the whole variable domain EPEVTQTPSHQVTQMGQEVILRCVPISNHLYFYWYRQILGQKVEFLVSFYNNEISEKSEIFDDQFSVERPDGSNFTLKIRSTKLEDSAMYFCASSGTNYGYTFGSGTRLTVV.

The chain carries TRBV19 and TRBJ2-7; 9 bases fit TRBD2. With 5 bases clipped from V and 2 bases from J, the junction kept 4 bases outside the gene matches. Per germline, CDR1 LNHDA and CDR2 SQIVND (reference sequence). This CDR3 contains 14 residues. CDR3 DNA: TGTGCCAGTAGTTTGGCGGGGGGGCCCTACGAGCAGTACTTC. It encodes CASSLAGGPYEQYF.

CDR3 coding DNA: TGTGCCAGCTCGCCCGGACTAGCGATCGATGAGCAGTTCTTC. It encodes CASSPGLAIDEQFF. The chain couples TRBV18 to TRBJ2-1; 9 positions match TRBD2. The CDR3 has 14 residues. Germline V lookup: CDR1 KGHSH, CDR2 LQKENI. The junction had 8 bases not matched to a gene; V was cut back by 6 bases and J by 8 bases.

The rearrangement links TRBV5-1 to TRBJ2-6; D remains unclear. The CDR3 runs to 16 residues. The germline V and J ends were trimmed by 0 bases and 2 bases, with 9 bases remaining between them. Germline V gene sequence: CDR1 SGHRS, CDR2 YFSETQ. CDR3 sequence (DNA): TGCGCCAGCAGCTTGGCCGTGTCGACTGGGGCCAACGTCCTGACTTTC. Translated, it gives CASSLAVSTGANVLTF.

This chain joins TRBV7-8 and TRBJ1-2; D possibly corresponds to TRBD1 (5 bases). Per germline, CDR1 SGHVS and CDR2 FQNEAQ. V was cut by 2 bases and J by 7 bases, with 26 bases left in between. There are 18 residues in the CDR3. DNA for the CDR3: TGTGCCAGCAGCTTACGATTGGTTGAACAGGCCCCTAGTGGTGGCTACACCTTC. Amino acids: CASSLRLVEQAPSGGYTF.

The CDR3 coding sequence is TGTGCCAGCAGCATGCGAGGGGGAAATGGTGGCTACACCTTC. It encodes CASSMRGGNGGYTF. The chain couples TRBV7-9 to TRBJ1-2; perhaps TRBD1 as D (6 bases). Germline V CDR1 and CDR2: SEHNR, FQNEAQ (reference sequence). V gave up 5 bases and J gave up 7 bases, with 17 bases separating them. This CDR3 has 14 amino acids.

The chain uses TRBV7-8 and TRBJ2-1; 11 bases agree with TRBD2. Losses at the gene ends were 5 bases for V and 8 bases for J; bases not matched to a gene: 17. CDR1 is SGHVS, CDR2 FQNEAQ, per germline. The CDR3 runs 18 residues. The CDR3, as DNA: TGTGCCAGCAGCGAACTAGCCCCGGGACTAGCGGTCCACTATGAGCAGTTCTTC. This encodes CASSELAPGLAVHYEQFF.

The chain joins TRBV28 to TRBJ1-6, with 9 bases identical to TRBD1. Per germline, CDR1 MDHEN and CDR2 SYDVKM. The CDR3 length is 15 residues. V lost 6 bases to trimming and J lost 7 bases; unmatched junction nucleotides: 7. Here the CDR3 reads CASRMDRGENSPLHF. Here the CDR3 DNA reads TGTGCCAGCAGGATGGACAGGGGCGAAAATTCACCCCTCCACTTT. Drawing the rest from reference TRBV28 and TRBJ1-6, the complete variable domain is DVKVTQSSRYLVKRTGEKVFLECVQDMDHENMFWYRQDPGLGLRLIYFSYDVKMKEKGDIPEGYSVSREKKERFSLILESASTNQTSMYLCASRMDRGENSPLHFGNGTRLTVT.

The rearrangement uses TRBV19 and TRBJ2-2, with 8 nucleotides matching TRBD2. The length of the CDR3 is 20 residues. V shed 4 bases, J shed 0 bases, and the junction held 16 bases outside the gene matches. Per germline, CDR1 LNHDA and CDR2 SQIVND (reference sequence). CDR3 nucleotides: TGTGCCAGTAGTAGTTGGGACTGGGCGGGGGGACTCGCGAACACCGGGGAGCTGTTTTTT. Translation: CASSSWDWAGGLANTGELFF.

The gene calls are TRBV6-5 and TRBJ2-3, with 8 nucleotides matching TRBD1. The CDR3 extends over 15 amino acids. Germline-derived CDR1 and CDR2 are MNHEY and SVGAGI. The junction had 3 bases not matched to a gene; V was cut back by 1 base and J by 3 bases. The CDR3 DNA sequence: TGTGCCAGCAGTTACTATGGGACAGGAACAGATACGCAGTATTTT. This sequence encodes CASSYYGTGTDTQYF.

The V and J genes are TRBV19 and TRBJ1-2; D remains unclear. CDR3 length: 14 residues. Germline V gives CDR1 LNHDA, CDR2 SQIVND (reference sequence). V was cut by 8 bases and J by 0 bases, with 13 bases left in between. The CDR3 DNA reads TGTGCCAGTCGAGATCAGGCGGCTAACTATGGCTACACCTTC. Protein sequence: CASRDQAANYGYTF.

This clone has a single count. The genes are TRBV6-5 and TRBJ1-5; 8 bases agree with TRBD1. The trim removed 0 bases at V and 4 bases at J, leaving 2 bases unmatched. The CDR3 length is 15 residues. Germline loops: CDR1 MNHEY, CDR2 SVGAGI. The CDR3 loop is CASSYSGDRNQPQHF. For the CDR3, the DNA is TGTGCCAGCAGTTACTCAGGGGACAGGAATCAGCCCCAGCATTTT.

This clone appeared a single time. The junction and the germline gene differ at one end; a read error may be behind it. The chain couples TRBV6-9 to TRBJ2-7; the D is unclear. Germline CDR1 MNHGY, CDR2 SVAAGI. The CDR3 runs 18 residues. In DNA, the CDR3 is TGTGCCAGCAGATATTTATCCCCAGAAGGACCTGGAAAGTACGAGCAGTACTTC. Translated, it gives CASRYLSPEGPGKYEQYF.

There are a few counts of this clone. The CDR3 loop reads CASSPLTGGPRTGELFF. The CDR3 DNA reads TGTGCCAGCTCACCTTTGACGGGGGGGCCTCGCACCGGGGAGCTGTTTTTT. The J gene is TRBJ2-2, the V gene TRBV18; 8 positions agree with TRBD2. Germline V gives CDR1 KGHSH, CDR2 LQKENI. Losses at the gene ends were 3 bases for V and 4 bases for J; bases not matched to a gene: 10. This CDR3 is built from 17 residues.

This rearrangement joins TRBV7-2 to TRBJ2-5; no firm D call. CDR1 is SGHTA and CDR2 is FQGNSA in the germline V gene. The CDR3 runs to 13 residues. Between the trimmed V and J ends, which lost 7 bases and 3 bases, there was a span of 12 bases. CDR3 bases: TGTGCCAGCAAAACCCCCCCGGAAGAGACCCAGTACTTC. As protein: CASKTPPEETQYF.

V is TRBV6-5 and J is TRBJ1-6; the D is unclear. Trimming took off 6 bases at V and 8 bases at J, with 17 bases between the two ends. CDR3 length equals 15 residues. From germline, CDR1 is MNHEY and CDR2 SVGAGI. In DNA, the CDR3 is TGTGCCAGCAGACGCCAGTTCCAATCGGATTCACCCCTCCACTTT. Its protein product is CASRRQFQSDSPLHF.

The chain has TRBV6-1 and TRBJ2-7; D is unclear. V lost 2 bases and J 2 bases, leaving 13 bases between the germline ends. Germline values: CDR1 MNHNS, CDR2 SASEGT. The CDR3 covers 15 residues. CDR3 residues: CASSEMAISPYEQYF. The DNA of the CDR3 is TGTGCCAGCAGTGAAATGGCAATAAGTCCCTACGAGCAGTACTTC.

V and J are TRBV10-1 and TRBJ2-7; D unclear. V was pared by 4 bases and J by 3 bases, with 4 bases between. The germline gives CDR1 WNHNN, CDR2 SYGVQD (reference sequence). The CDR3 runs to 11 residues. The CDR3 region has the DNA TGCGCCAGCAGTGTTCTCTACGAGCAGTACTTC. Its translation: CASSVLYEQYF.

V usage is TRBV28 and J usage is TRBJ2-4, with D tentatively TRBD2 (6 bases). The V end was cut by 6 bases, the J end by 0 bases, with 21 bases between. CDR3 length: 18 residues. Germline V CDR1 and CDR2: MDHEN, SYDVKM. CDR3 nucleotides: TGTGCCAGCAGCACCAATTCCCAGGGAGGTCTAGCCAAAAACATTCAGTACTTC. It encodes CASSTNSQGGLAKNIQYF.

The chain joins TRBV29-1 to TRBJ2-7, with D hard to call. The germline V gene has CDR1 SQVTM and CDR2 ANQGSEA. The CDR3 covers 13 residues. V was trimmed by 2 bases and J by 1 base, leaving 9 bases between them. The CDR3 DNA is TGCAGCGTTGAATATAGTCAGTCCTACGAGCAGTACTTC. It translates to CSVEYSQSYEQYF.

The chain uses TRBV3-1 (or the pseudogene TRBV3-2) and TRBJ1-1; possibly TRBD1 for D (5 bases). Germline values: CDR1 LGHDT, CDR2 YNNKEL (reference sequence). CDR3 length: 14 residues. Trimming left V 3 bases short and J 1 base short, with 9 bases between. CDR3 region: CASSQGLKNTEAFF. The CDR3 bases are TGTGCCAGCAGCCAGGGACTTAAGAACACTGAAGCTTTCTTT.

As DNA, the CDR3 is TGTGCCAGCAGTTTGACGGGGAGCGAGCAGTACTTC. Translation: CASSLTGSEQYF. The gene calls are TRBV12-3 or TRBV12-4 and TRBJ2-7; TRBD2 is a possible D gene (5 bases). V shed 3 bases and J shed 6 bases, with 9 bases lying between them. The CDR3 runs to 12 residues.

This chain uses TRBV25-1 with TRBJ2-1, with 7 bases aligning to TRBD1. Trimming took 4 bases from V and 8 from J; bases not matched to a gene: 8. The CDR3 consists of 14 residues. From germline, CDR1 is MGHDK and CDR2 SYGVNS. CDR3: CASSVGGKGHEQFF. The DNA for the CDR3 is TGTGCCAGCAGTGTAGGGGGCAAAGGCCATGAGCAGTTCTTC.

This sequence joins TRBV5-1 and TRBJ2-7, with 12 positions matching TRBD1. V dropped 2 bases and J dropped 4; count of bases not matched to a gene: 4. Germline-derived CDR1 and CDR2 are SGHRS and YFSETQ. CDR3 size: 15 residues. The CDR3 DNA sequence: TGCGCCAGCAGCTTAGGGGACAGGGGGCTTTACGAGCAGTACTTC. This sequence encodes CASSLGDRGLYEQYF.

As to this clone: Compared with germline, one end of the junction differs, possibly owing to a read error. This chain connects TRBV6-5 to TRBJ2-1; D remains unclear. CDR3 size: 14 residues. From germline, CDR1 is MNHEY and CDR2 SVGAGI. The CDR3 nucleotides are TGTGCCAGCATCGGGCTGACCTCCAACAATGAGCAGTTCTTC. This sequence encodes CASIGLTSNNEQFF.

This chain links TRBV3-1 (or the pseudogene TRBV3-2) with TRBJ1-5; D is uncertain. In germline, CDR1 is LGHDT, CDR2 YNNKEL (reference sequence). The length of the CDR3 is 16 residues. The V gene lost 1 base and the J gene lost 0 bases, with 10 bases spanning the gap. The CDR3 protein is CASSQGHYDSNQPQHF. The DNA for the CDR3 is TGTGCCAGCAGCCAAGGACACTACGATAGCAATCAGCCCCAGCATTTT.

This clone was counted a few times. The rearrangement joins TRBV11-3 to TRBJ2-3; D not resolved. V lost 5 bases and J lost 2, with 8 bases in between. This CDR3 comprises 13 residues. Germline V gene data show CDR1 as SGHNT and CDR2 as YENEEA. The DNA of the CDR3 is TGTGCCAGCAGCCTCCTATCCACAGATACGCAGTATTTT. It codes for CASSLLSTDTQYF.